Shown below are 14 T cell receptor beta chains from a single sample sequenced in a study of blood T cell repertoires in COVID-19 (dated by TCRdb to the early 2020s). The receptor library was made with the immunoSEQ multiplex PCR assay. Not all clones reach the TCRdb copy of this immuneACCESS table, which keeps in-frame sequences only. Checked studies attribute under half of the gap to unresolved V genes and leave the rest unexplained. The sample data list about 140,000 clones, and approximately 84% of these were observed just once. Of the sample, roughly 1.7% falls within the top ten clones. The specimen was PBMCs or T cells enriched from blood (not recorded which). Every receptor here comes from a woman aged 18-35 years who had been exposed to COVID-19.

The V call is TRBV7-8, the J call TRBJ2-2, with D tentatively TRBD1 (6 bases). V was shortened by 6 bases and J by 7 bases, with 12 bases between the two germline ends. Germline CDR1 is SGHVS and CDR2 is FQNEAQ. CDR3 length: 13 residues. The CDR3 region has the DNA TGTGCCAGCAGGGATACAGGGATCGGGGAGCTGTTTTTT. Protein sequence: CASRDTGIGELFF.

The chain carries TRBV19 and TRBJ1-1, with 7 bases identical to TRBD1. The CDR3 runs 14 residues. J gave up 2 bases and V 6 bases, and 6 bases lay outside the gene matches. Germline CDR1 and CDR2: LNHDA and SQIVND (reference sequence). CDR3 residues: CASSRTGENTEAFF. As DNA, the CDR3 is TGTGCCAGTAGCCGGACAGGAGAAAACACTGAAGCTTTCTTT.

This chain connects TRBV2 to TRBJ1-6; D is uncertain. Germline-derived CDR1 and CDR2 are SNHLY and FYNNEI. The CDR3 is 14 amino acids. V was clipped by 3 bases and J by 8 bases, with 11 bases between them. The CDR3 spells CASSDYGDHSPLHF. In DNA form, the CDR3 reads TGTGCCAGCAGTGATTATGGAGACCATTCACCCCTCCACTTT.

This chain uses TRBV3-1 (or the pseudogene TRBV3-2) with TRBJ1-5; D is unresolved. This CDR3 is 14 amino acids long. Trimming left V 0 bases short and J 8 bases short, with 11 bases between. The germline CDR1 and CDR2 sequences are LGHDT and YNNKEL (reference sequence). As DNA, the CDR3 is TGTGCCAGCAGCCAAGATAGTCGCGGCGAGCCCCAGCATTTT. Translating it yields CASSQDSRGEPQHF.

The V call is TRBV6-1, the J call TRBJ1-3; D gene uncertain. The V end lost 1 base, the J end lost 0 bases, and 13 bases lay between the germline ends. CDR1 MNHNS and CDR2 SASEGT come from the germline V gene. The CDR3 is 17 residues long. CDR3 in DNA: TGTGCCAGCAGTGAAGTTGGTCAGGCAATCTCTGGAAACACCATATATTTT. It codes for CASSEVGQAISGNTIYF.

The chain is built from TRBV7-9 and TRBJ2-3; no definite D call. This CDR3 is built from 12 residues. Trimming took off 4 bases at V and 3 bases at J, with 5 bases between the two ends. The germline V gene encodes CDR1 SEHNR and CDR2 FQNEAQ (reference sequence). In DNA, the CDR3 is TGTGCCAGCAGCTACCAGACAGATACGCAGTATTTT. Residues: CASSYQTDTQYF.

At least ten counts were recorded for this clone. The chain carries TRBV18 and TRBJ2-2; 11 nucleotides line up with TRBD2. The trim removed 6 bases at V and 2 bases at J, leaving 2 bases unmatched. In germline, CDR1 is KGHSH, CDR2 LQKENI. The CDR3 is 15 residues long. CDR3 DNA sequence: TGTGCCAGCTCTGGGACTAGCGGTAACACCGGGGAGCTGTTTTTT. Amino acids: CASSGTSGNTGELFF.

The CDR3: CASRRSGFRLDTGELFF. Here the CDR3 DNA reads TGTGCCAGCAGGAGGTCGGGGTTTCGTCTCGACACCGGGGAGCTGTTTTTT. The genes are TRBV27 and TRBJ2-2, with D perhaps matching TRBD2 (5 bases). The CDR3 has 17 residues. Germline-derived CDR1 and CDR2 are MNHEY and SMNVEV (reference sequence). V lost 6 bases and J 3 bases, leaving 20 bases between the germline ends.

The chain has TRBV4-3 and TRBJ1-2, with TRBD1 identical over 8 bases. The CDR3 runs to 14 residues. Per germline, CDR1 LGHNA and CDR2 YSLEER. The trim removed 2 bases at V and 7 bases at J, leaving 6 bases unmatched. CDR3 in DNA: TGCGCCAGCAGCCAACGTAACAGGGGGTCTGGCTACACCTTC. Translating gives CASSQRNRGSGYTF.

DNA of the CDR3: TGTGCCAGCAGCTTACAGATCTCCTACGAGCAGTACTTC. Its translation is CASSLQISYEQYF. The rearrangement uses TRBV7-8 and TRBJ2-7, with D unclear. The V gene's germline CDR1 is SGHVS and CDR2 FQNEAQ. The V end was cut by 2 bases, the J end by 0 bases, with 5 bases between. The CDR3 covers 13 residues.

The genes are TRBV28 and TRBJ1-4; D unresolved. The length of the CDR3 is 17 residues. The germline gives CDR1 MDHEN, CDR2 SYDVKM. V was trimmed by 4 bases and J by 7 bases, leaving 22 bases between them. CDR3 residues: CASSSLVLGVSGEKLFF. The CDR3 region has the DNA TGTGCCAGCAGTTCGCTCGTTTTGGGAGTGTCAGGTGAAAAACTGTTTTTT.

The chain couples TRBV7-2 to TRBJ2-5; 9 positions match TRBD1. Trimming cost V 3 bases and J 5 bases; bases outside gene matches: 13. Germline assignment: CDR1 SGHTA and CDR2 FQGNSA. The CDR3 extends over 17 amino acids. CDR3 bases: TGTGCCAGCAGCTTGGGATCGACAGGGGGTTTGAAGGAGACCCAGTACTTC. This gives the protein CASSLGSTGGLKETQYF.

This rearrangement joins TRBV27 to TRBJ1-5, with 8 bases fitting TRBD1. Germline assignment: CDR1 MNHEY and CDR2 SMNVEV (reference sequence). V lost 8 bases and J lost 0; bases outside the gene matches: 9. This CDR3 has 16 amino acids. This CDR3 reads CASRGQGAYSNQPQHF. The CDR3 DNA reads as TGTGCCAGCCGAGGACAGGGAGCTTATAGCAATCAGCCCCAGCATTTT.

This clone has just a few counts. V is TRBV10-3 and J is TRBJ2-7; 9 bases agree with TRBD1. Germline CDR1 ENHRY, CDR2 SYGVKD. J was trimmed by 4 bases and V by 6 bases; bases with no gene match: 10. The CDR3 extends over 15 amino acids. CDR3 DNA: TGTGCCATCAGCCCCATCCGACAGGGGGGATACGAGCAGTACTTC. Its protein product is CAISPIRQGGYEQYF.